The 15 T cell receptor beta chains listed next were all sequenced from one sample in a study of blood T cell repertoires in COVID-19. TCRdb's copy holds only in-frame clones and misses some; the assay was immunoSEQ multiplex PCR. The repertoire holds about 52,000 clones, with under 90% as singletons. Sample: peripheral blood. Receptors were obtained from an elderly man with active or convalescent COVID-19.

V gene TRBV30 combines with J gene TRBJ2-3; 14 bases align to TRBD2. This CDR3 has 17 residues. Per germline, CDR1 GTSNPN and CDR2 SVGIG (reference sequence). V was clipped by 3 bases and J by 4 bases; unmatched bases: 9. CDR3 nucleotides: TGTGCCTGGAGCCCGACTAGCGGGAGGGTTTGGGCAGATACGCAGTATTTT. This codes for CAWSPTSGRVWADTQYF.

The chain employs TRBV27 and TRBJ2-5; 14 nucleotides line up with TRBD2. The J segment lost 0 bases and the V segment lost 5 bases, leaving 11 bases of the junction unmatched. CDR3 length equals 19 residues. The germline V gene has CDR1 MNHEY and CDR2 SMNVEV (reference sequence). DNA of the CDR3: TGTGCCAGCAGTCATGGGACTAGCGGGGGCTCTATGTACCAAGAGACCCAGTACTTC. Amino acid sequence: CASSHGTSGGSMYQETQYF.

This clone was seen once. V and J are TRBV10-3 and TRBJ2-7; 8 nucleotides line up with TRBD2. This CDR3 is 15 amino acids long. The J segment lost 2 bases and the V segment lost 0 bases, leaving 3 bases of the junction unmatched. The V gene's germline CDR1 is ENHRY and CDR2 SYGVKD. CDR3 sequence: CAISESTGGPYEQYF. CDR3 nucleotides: TGTGCCATCAGTGAGTCAACGGGAGGGCCCTACGAGCAGTACTTC.

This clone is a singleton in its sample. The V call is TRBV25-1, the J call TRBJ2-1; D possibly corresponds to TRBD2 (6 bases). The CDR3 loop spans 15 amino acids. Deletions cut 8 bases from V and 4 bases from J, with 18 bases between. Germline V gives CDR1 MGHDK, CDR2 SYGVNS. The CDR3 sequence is CASGGVSGTYNEQFF. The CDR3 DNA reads TGTGCCAGCGGAGGGGTCAGCGGAACATACAATGAGCAGTTCTTC.

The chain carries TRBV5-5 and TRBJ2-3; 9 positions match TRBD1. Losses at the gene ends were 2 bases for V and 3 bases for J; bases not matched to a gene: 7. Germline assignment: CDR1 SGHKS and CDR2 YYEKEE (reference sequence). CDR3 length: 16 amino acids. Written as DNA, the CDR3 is TGTGCCAGCAGCTTAATAACAGGGGGCGGAACAGATACGCAGTATTTT. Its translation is CASSLITGGGTDTQYF.

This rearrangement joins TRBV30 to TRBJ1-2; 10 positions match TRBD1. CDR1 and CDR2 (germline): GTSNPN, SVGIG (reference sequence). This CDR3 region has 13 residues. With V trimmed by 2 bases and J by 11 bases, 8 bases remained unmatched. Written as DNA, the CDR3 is TGTGCCTGGAGTTGGGGGACAGGGGATAGATACACCTTC. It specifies CAWSWGTGDRYTF. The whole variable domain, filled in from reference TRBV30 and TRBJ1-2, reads SQTIHQWPATLVQPVGSPLSLECTVEGTSNPNLYWYRQAAGRGLQLLFYSVGIGQISSEVPQNLSASRPQDRQFILSSKKLLLSDSGFYLCAWSWGTGDRYTFGSGTRLTVV.

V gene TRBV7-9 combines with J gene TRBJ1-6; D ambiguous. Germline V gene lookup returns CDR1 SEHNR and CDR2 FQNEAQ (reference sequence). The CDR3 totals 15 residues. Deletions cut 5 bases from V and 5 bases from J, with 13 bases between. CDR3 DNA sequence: TGTGCCAGCAGCAGCCGCGGGTGGGATAATTCACCCCTCCACTTT. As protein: CASSSRGWDNSPLHF.

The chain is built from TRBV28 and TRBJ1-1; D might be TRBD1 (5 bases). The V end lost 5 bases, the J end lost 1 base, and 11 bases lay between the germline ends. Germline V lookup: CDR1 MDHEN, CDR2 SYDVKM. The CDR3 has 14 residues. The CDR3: CASSRQRENTEAFF. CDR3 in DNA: TGTGCCAGCAGTCGACAGAGAGAGAACACTGAAGCTTTCTTT.

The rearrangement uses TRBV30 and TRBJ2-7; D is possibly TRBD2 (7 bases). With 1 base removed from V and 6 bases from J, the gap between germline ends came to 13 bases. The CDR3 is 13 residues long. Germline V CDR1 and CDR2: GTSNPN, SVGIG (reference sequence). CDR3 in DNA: TGTGCCTGGAGTGAAGGGGGGGGCGGCGAGCAGTACTTC. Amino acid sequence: CAWSEGGGGEQYF.

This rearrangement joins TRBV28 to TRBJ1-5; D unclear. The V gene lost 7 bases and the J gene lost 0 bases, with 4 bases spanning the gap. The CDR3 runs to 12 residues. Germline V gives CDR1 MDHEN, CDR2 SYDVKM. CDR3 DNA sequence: TGTGCCAGCACGGTTAGCAATCAGCCCCAGCATTTT. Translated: CASTVSNQPQHF.

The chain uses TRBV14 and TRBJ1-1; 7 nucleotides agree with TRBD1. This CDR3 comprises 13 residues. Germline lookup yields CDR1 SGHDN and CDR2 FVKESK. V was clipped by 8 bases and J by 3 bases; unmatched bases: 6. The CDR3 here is CASSTGFDTEAFF. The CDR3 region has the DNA TGTGCCAGCTCGACAGGGTTTGACACTGAAGCTTTCTTT.

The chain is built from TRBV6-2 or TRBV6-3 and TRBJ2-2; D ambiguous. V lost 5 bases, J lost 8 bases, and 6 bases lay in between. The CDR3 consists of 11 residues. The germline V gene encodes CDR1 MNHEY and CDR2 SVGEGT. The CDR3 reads CASSQAGELFF. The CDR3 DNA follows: TGTGCCAGCAGTCAAGCTGGGGAGCTGTTTTTT.

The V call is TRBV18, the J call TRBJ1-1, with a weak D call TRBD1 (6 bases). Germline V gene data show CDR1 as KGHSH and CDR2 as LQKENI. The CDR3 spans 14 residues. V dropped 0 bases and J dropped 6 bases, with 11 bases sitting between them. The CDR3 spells CASSPPSQGAEAFF. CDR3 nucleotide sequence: TGTGCCAGCTCACCACCATCACAGGGAGCTGAAGCTTTCTTT.

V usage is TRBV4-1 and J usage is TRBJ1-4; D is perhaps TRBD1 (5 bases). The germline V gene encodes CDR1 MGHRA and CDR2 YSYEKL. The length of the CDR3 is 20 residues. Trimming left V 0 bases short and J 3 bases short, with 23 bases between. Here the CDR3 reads CASSQEPLTGGGQANEKLFF. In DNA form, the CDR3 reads TGCGCCAGCAGCCAAGAACCCCTCACGGGGGGTGGGCAGGCTAATGAAAAACTGTTTTTT.

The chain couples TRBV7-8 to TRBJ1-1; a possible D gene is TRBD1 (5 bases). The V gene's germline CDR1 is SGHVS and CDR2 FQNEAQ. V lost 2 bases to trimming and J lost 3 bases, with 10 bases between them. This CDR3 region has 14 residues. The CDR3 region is CASSLQGGDTEAFF. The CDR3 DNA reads TGTGCCAGCAGCTTACAGGGAGGGGACACTGAAGCTTTCTTT.